A single sample gave rise to the 14 T cell receptor beta chains below, sequenced in a study of CD8 T cells in ankylosing spondylitis. TCRdb redid the calling of the 5' RACE reads with MiXCR, one entry per CDR3 protein. Of over 60,000 distinct CDR3 sequences in the sample, approximately 5.3% are singletons; the top ten hold around 2.2%. Sequenced sample: blood, either unsorted or a sorted T cell fraction (not recorded which). The source of these receptors is a male donor with ankylosing spondylitis or in good health (not recorded which).

This clonotype appeared many times. This chain links TRBV11-2 with TRBJ2-1, with 8 bases matching TRBD2. CDR1 is SGHAT, CDR2 FQNNGV, per germline. The CDR3 is 13 residues long. Trimming cost V 3 bases and J 9 bases; bases outside gene matches: 4. The CDR3 DNA reads TGTGCCAGCAGCTTGGGACTAGAGGGTGAGCAGTTCTTC. Translating gives CASSLGLEGEQFF.

The table lists this clonotype with many counts. The chain has TRBV5-1 and TRBJ1-4; 7 bases align to TRBD1. CDR1 SGHRS and CDR2 YFSETQ come from the germline V gene. V lost 2 bases, J lost 8 bases, and 6 bases stayed unmatched. This CDR3 region has 14 residues. CDR3 amino acids: CASSFDRVGEKLFF. Written as DNA, the CDR3 is TGCGCCAGCAGCTTCGACAGGGTAGGCGAAAAACTGTTTTTT.

The gene calls are TRBV9 and TRBJ2-5; possible D gene TRBD2, 6 bases. The V end lost 4 bases, the J end lost 0 bases, and 16 bases lay between the germline ends. This CDR3 is 16 amino acids long. The germline gives CDR1 SGDLS, CDR2 YYNGEE. CDR3 amino acids: CASSTAGLRYQETQYF. The CDR3, as DNA: TGTGCCAGCAGCACGGCGGGACTCAGGTACCAAGAGACCCAGTACTTC.

This clonotype is a singleton in its sample. A much larger clone is a single base away; this may be a read error. The CDR3 ends on some other residue instead of the conserved phenylalanine or tryptophan, so this is likely a read error. This chain joins TRBV29-1 and TRBJ2-1, with unresolved D. Germline V gene sequence: CDR1 SQVTM, CDR2 ANQGSEA. V lost 7 bases, J lost 6 bases, and 10 bases lay in between. This CDR3 is built from 11 residues. The CDR3 is CSGQQTNEQFL. For the CDR3, the DNA is TGCAGCGGCCAGCAAACCAATGAGCAGTTCCTC.

This clonotype was picked up many times. This sequence joins TRBV5-1 and TRBJ1-2, with D hard to call. This CDR3 contains 14 residues. Germline V gene data show CDR1 as SGHRS and CDR2 as YFSETQ. With 4 bases removed from V and 2 bases from J, the gap between germline ends came to 12 bases. The CDR3: CASSPKGENYGYTF. In DNA, the CDR3 is TGCGCCAGCAGCCCTAAGGGAGAGAACTATGGCTACACCTTC. Drawing the rest from reference TRBV5-1 and TRBJ1-2, the complete variable domain is KAGVTQTPRYLIKTRGQQVTLSCSPISGHRSVSWYQQTPGQGLQFLFEYFSETQRNKGNFPGRFSGRQFSNSRSEMNVSTLELGDSALYLCASSPKGENYGYTFGSGTRLTVV.

This clonotype was found many times. CDR3 sequence: CSAAASGALAKNIQYF. In DNA form, the CDR3 reads TGCAGTGCTGCGGCTAGCGGGGCACTAGCCAAAAACATTCAGTACTTC. J is TRBJ2-4 and V is TRBV20-1; 9 bases map to TRBD2. Unmatched junction bases numbered 8, after V lost 5 bases and J lost 0 bases. Germline CDR1 is DFQATT and CDR2 is SNEGSKA (reference sequence). CDR3 size: 16 residues.

This clonotype was seen many times. J is TRBJ1-2 and V is TRBV7-9; possibly TRBD1 for D (5 bases). The ends were cut back, 5 bases at V and 4 bases at J, with 14 bases in the middle. Germline-derived CDR1 and CDR2 are SEHNR and FQNEAQ (reference sequence). The CDR3 covers 14 residues. CDR3: CASSPGVGLYGYTF. The DNA for the CDR3 is TGTGCCAGCAGCCCCGGGGTGGGGCTCTATGGCTACACCTTC.

This rearrangement joins TRBV6-4 to TRBJ2-7, with D possibly TRBD2 on 5 matching bases. Trimming removed 4 bases at V and 6 bases at J, with 16 bases between. There are 14 residues in the CDR3. The germline CDR1 and CDR2 sequences are MRHNA and SNTAGT. CDR3: CASSAGPTAAEQYF. The CDR3, as DNA: TGTGCCAGCAGTGCCGGTCCTACAGCGGCCGAGCAGTACTTC.

The chain links TRBV11-2 to TRBJ1-2, with D uncertain. This CDR3 comprises 14 residues. Germline-derived CDR1 and CDR2 are SGHAT and FQNNGV. V was cut by 0 bases and J by 0 bases, with 5 bases left in between. The CDR3 reads CASSLDRANYGYTF. CDR3 sequence (DNA): TGTGCCAGCAGCTTAGATAGGGCTAACTATGGCTACACCTTC.

This clonotype was counted a few times. The chain combines TRBV7-2 with TRBJ1-3; TRBD1 matches 8 bases. CDR1 SGHTA and CDR2 FQGNSA come from the germline V gene. V dropped 7 bases and J dropped 6; count of bases not matched to a gene: 11. CDR3 length: 15 amino acids. The CDR3 bases are TGTGCCAGCAACCAACAGGGGGGTACGGAAAACACCATATATTTT. Translation gives CASNQQGGTENTIYF.

V usage is TRBV3-1 and J usage is TRBJ2-7; D ambiguous. This CDR3 is 15 amino acids long. Per the germline V gene, CDR1 is LGHDT and CDR2 is YNNKEL (reference sequence). V was pared by 8 bases and J by 2 bases, with 19 bases between. The CDR3 DNA sequence: TGTGCCAGCTCCAAGGTGGGCCGGCCAACCTACGAGCAGTACTTC. This translates into CASSKVGRPTYEQYF.

In its sample, this clonotype was seen many times. The V and J genes are TRBV5-1 and TRBJ2-2; D is perhaps TRBD2 (5 bases). V lost 5 bases and J lost 6, with 8 bases in between. The CDR3 consists of 12 residues. Per germline, CDR1 SGHRS and CDR2 YFSETQ. DNA for the CDR3: TGCGCCAGCAGGGAGGTCTCCGGGGAGCTGTTTTTT. Amino acid sequence: CASREVSGELFF.

V and J are TRBV6-5 and TRBJ2-4, with D possibly being TRBD1 or TRBD2 (5 bases each). The CDR3 extends over 13 amino acids. CDR1 and CDR2 (germline): MNHEY, SVGAGI. Trimming stripped 0 bases from V and 8 bases from J, with 8 bases between. The CDR3 loop is CASSYSGGDIQYF. The CDR3 region has the DNA TGTGCCAGCAGTTACTCTGGGGGTGACATTCAGTACTTC.

This clonotype was detected many times. The chain has TRBV5-1 and TRBJ2-7, with a possible D match to TRBD2 (5 bases). In germline, CDR1 is SGHRS, CDR2 YFSETQ. This CDR3 region has 15 residues. Trimming shortened V by 0 bases and J by 3 bases, and 13 bases separated the two germline ends. This CDR3 reads CASSLGADPNYEQYF. The CDR3 region has the DNA TGCGCCAGCAGCTTGGGAGCGGACCCTAACTACGAGCAGTACTTC.